Listed below are T cell receptor beta chains from one sample, sequenced in a study. TCRdb used MiXCR to reprocess the RT-PCR reads, holding one entry per CDR3 protein. Here the sample spans fewer than 800,000 distinct CDR3 sequences, 13% to 15% being singletons. The sequencing sample was made of memory CD4+ T cells from blood. These receptors were collected from a female donor in good health, serving as a healthy control. CDR3s leave out the opening cysteine and the closing phenylalanine or tryptophan. Size tells how often a clone was seen (once, few, many) or the class of an expanded clone, and some rows leave it out.

j_call clone_size v_call cdr3_aa
TRBJ1-3 - TRBV20-1 SATGTDNTIY
TRBJ1-4 few TRBV18 ASSPEWAEYEKLF
TRBJ2-7 many TRBV20-1 SATGQLSYEQY
TRBJ2-1 - TRBV7-2 ASSLAWGSSEQF
TRBJ2-7 many TRBV4-3 ASSQDSGAQY
TRBJ2-1 few TRBV11-2 ASSLDVLAGGSGEQF
TRBJ2-1 - TRBV5-1 ASSLRAGGLGNEQF
TRBJ2-1 - TRBV15 ATSRLASGHRNNEQF
TRBJ1-2 - TRBV28 ASSPIPGTGALSEGYT
TRBJ1-5 many TRBV20-1 SAPKTDPNQPQH
TRBJ1-2 many TRBV10-3 AISDPTDRVKGYGYT
TRBJ2-7 - TRBV15 ATSRDMTWSYEQY
TRBJ2-7 - TRBV27 ASSSNRRREQY
TRBJ2-5 many TRBV20-1 SAPRGGANQETQY
TRBJ2-7 few TRBV6-6 ASTPDRDEQY
TRBJ2-3 few TRBV24-1 ATISPGTDTQY
TRBJ1-1 - TRBV29-1 SDEGAVTEAF
TRBJ2-1 few TRBV29-1 SVVSFSGDEQF
TRBJ1-3 many TRBV15 ATSTGGTRRGNTIY
TRBJ1-1 - TRBV12-3/TRBV12-4 ASSFKRQGGDAF
TRBJ1-6 - TRBV6-1 ASSEDRGYSPLH
TRBJ2-1 many TRBV6-5 ASSPGITYNEQF
TRBJ2-3 few TRBV10-3 AISEERGTDTQY
TRBJ2-1 few TRBV20-1 SASKASGYNEQF
TRBJ2-1 - TRBV10-3 AISDSSGSDSYNEQF
TRBJ1-5 few TRBV29-1 SVSFAAGNQPQH
TRBJ2-1 many TRBV20-1 SARRGLLQF
TRBJ2-1 few TRBV20-1 SARDLYNEQF
TRBJ1-2 few TRBV4-1 ASSLISTGDPYGYT
TRBJ2-2 few TRBV4-3 ASSQESLAGAYSTGELF
TRBJ2-5 - TRBV12-3/TRBV12-4 ASRGGSTETQY
TRBJ1-6 many TRBV9 ASSVMGQPWENSPLH
TRBJ1-2 few TRBV24-1 ATSDGTGVNYGYT
TRBJ2-5 - TRBV5-6 ASSLETGSVTQY
TRBJ1-1 few TRBV5-1 ASSPSTDTEAF
TRBJ2-7 few TRBV7-9 ASSLGGQGARGQY
TRBJ2-1 many TRBV27 ASRKGRGQF
TRBJ2-2 - TRBV7-2 ASSKGLAGALTGELF
TRBJ2-3 - TRBV29-1 SVEAPAPDTQY
TRBJ2-7 many TRBV20-1 SPGGQPGNEQY
TRBJ2-7 - TRBV29-1 SVEDWTGTSEQY